One sample yielded the 2 T cell receptor beta chains listed below, sequenced in a study of graft-versus-host responses after intestinal transplantation. Assay used: immunoSEQ multiplex PCR; TCRdb lists only in-frame clones, some missing. The table includes fewer than 95,000 clones, roughly 90% detected once. The antigens these receptors bind are not known. The starting material was unstimulated CD8+ T cells sorted from spleen or lymph node cells, obtained before transplant. All receptors come from a human donor who was the organ donor for an intestinal transplant.

The genes are TRBV23-1 and TRBJ1-4; 8 bases align to TRBD1. TRBV23-1 is treated as an ORF (open reading frame) with a function not yet certain. The junction had 0 bases not matched to a gene; V was cut back by 2 bases and J by 7 bases. The CDR3 extends over 13 amino acids. In DNA form, the CDR3 reads TGCGCCAGCAGTCAAGGACAGGGTGAAAAACTGTTTTTT. This encodes CASSQGQGEKLFF.

The chain has TRBV5-1 and TRBJ2-7; D may be TRBD1 (5 bases). Germline V gene sequence: CDR1 SGHRS, CDR2 YFSETQ. The CDR3 spans 15 residues. The V end lost 4 bases, the J end lost 6 bases, and 20 bases lay between the germline ends. CDR3 amino acids: CASSRELLDGAEQYF. For the CDR3, the DNA is TGCGCCAGCAGCAGAGAACTACTTGATGGGGCCGAGCAGTACTTC.